The source of this T cell receptor beta chain is a study of shared clonotypes between healthy human individuals. The CDR3 sequence is 15 residues long. Trimming left V 1 base short and J 1 base short, with 8 bases between. Germline CDR1 reads SGHAT; CDR2 reads FQNNGV. The data were produced by immunoSEQ multiplex PCR, yet TCRdb's version contains in-frame clones alone and is incomplete. The sample yields about 1.5 million clones, around 98% seen once. The investigators split CD4+ cells into a CD45RA+ naive subset and a CD45RA-negative memory subset. The specimen sequenced was naive CD4+ T cells sorted from blood. The subset was: CD45RA+ positively selected. This chain uses TRBV11-2 with TRBJ1-5, with D perhaps matching TRBD1 (6 bases). This sequence originates from a man younger than 45 in good health. The CDR3 loop is CASSLATGSNQPQHF. CDR3 bases: TGTGCCAGCAGCTTAGCTACAGGGAGCAATCAGCCCCAGCATTTT.